These T cell receptor beta chains were read from a single sample in a study of T cells after yellow fever vaccination. TCRdb recomputed calls from the 5' RACE reads with MiXCR, one row per CDR3 protein. The profile shows under 500,000 distinct CDR3 sequences, approximately 18% of them singletons. This specimen consisted of PBMCs, obtained before the yellow fever booster vaccination. The receptor source for this set is a young man who received the YFV17D yellow fever vaccine. The CDR3 runs from the conserved cysteine through the conserved F or W. Fields, in order: V gene, J gene, D gene, clone size, CDR3 protein, CDR3 DNA. The D gene is left open where the match is weak. The size entry is marked missing in some rows and otherwise reads once, few, many or a size class.

V: TRBV20-1
J: TRBJ2-7
D: TRBD1
size: many
CDR3: CSASRASQGAYEQYF
DNA: TGCAGTGCTAGTAGGGCGTCACAGGGGGCTTACGAGCAGTACTTC

V: TRBV5-1
J: TRBJ1-6
D: -
size: -
CDR3: CASSLEDSRWVSPLHF
DNA: TGCGCCAGCAGCTTGGAGGACAGCCGGTGGGTTTCACCCCTCCACTTT

V: TRBV7-8
J: TRBJ1-6
D: TRBD1
size: few
CDR3: CASSSDRAGSPLHF
DNA: TGTGCCAGCAGCTCGGACAGGGCAGGGTCACCCCTCCACTTT

V: TRBV30
J: TRBJ2-1
D: TRBD1
size: -
CDR3: CAWKVRDRIYNEQFF
DNA: TGTGCCTGGAAAGTTAGGGACAGAATATACAATGAGCAGTTCTTC

V: TRBV5-6
J: TRBJ2-3
D: -
size: few
CDR3: CASSLALAGKDTQYF
DNA: TGTGCCAGCAGCTTGGCCTTAGCAGGGAAAGATACGCAGTATTTT

V: TRBV6-5
J: TRBJ1-6
D: -
size: -
CDR3: CASRRQGPSPLHF
DNA: TGTGCCAGCAGGAGGCAGGGGCCTTCACCCCTCCACTTT

V: TRBV29-1
J: TRBJ2-5
D: -
size: -
CDR3: CSVEPSSETQYF
DNA: TGCAGCGTTGAACCGAGTTCAGAGACCCAGTACTTC

V: TRBV11-2
J: TRBJ2-5
D: -
size: -
CDR3: CASSLDVGEETQYF
DNA: TGTGCCAGCAGCTTAGATGTGGGAGAGGAGACCCAGTACTTC

V: TRBV20-1
J: TRBJ2-1
D: TRBD1
size: -
CDR3: CSARRTGLYEQFF
DNA: TGCAGTGCTAGGCGGACAGGGTTGTATGAGCAGTTCTTC

V: TRBV4-3
J: TRBJ1-5
D: TRBD1
size: few
CDR3: CASSQGVGQEINQPQHF
DNA: TGCGCCAGCAGCCAAGGGGTGGGACAGGAGATCAATCAGCCCCAGCATTTT

V: TRBV3-1
J: TRBJ1-6
D: -
size: -
CDR3: CASSSTRDSPLHF
DNA: TGTGCCAGCAGCTCTACGAGGGATTCACCCCTCCACTTT

V: TRBV11-2
J: TRBJ1-2
D: -
size: -
CDR3: CASSLEPGSGGYTF
DNA: TGTGCCAGCAGCTTAGAGCCGGGGTCGGGAGGCTACACCTTC

V: TRBV4-3
J: TRBJ1-2
D: -
size: -
CDR3: CASSQGGGDRYGYTF
DNA: TGCGCCAGCAGCCAAGGGGGAGGTGACCGCTATGGCTACACCTTC

V: TRBV5-1
J: TRBJ2-5
D: -
size: few
CDR3: CASSVTGSGETQYF
DNA: TGCGCCAGCAGCGTGACAGGTTCAGGGGAGACCCAGTACTTC

V: TRBV10-2
J: TRBJ2-3
D: -
size: many
CDR3: CASSDTGGTDTQYF
DNA: TGCGCCAGCAGTGATACCGGGGGCACAGATACGCAGTATTTT

V: TRBV12-3/TRBV12-4
J: TRBJ2-7
D: -
size: -
CDR3: CASSSPQATFAEQYF
DNA: TGTGCCAGCAGTTCCCCCCAGGCTACCTTCGCCGAGCAGTACTTC

V: TRBV6-4
J: TRBJ1-2
D: -
size: few
CDR3: CASSDQYGYTF
DNA: TGTGCCAGCAGTGACCAATATGGCTACACCTTC

V: TRBV6-1
J: TRBJ2-4
D: -
size: few
CDR3: CASSDLGSRKNIQYF
DNA: TGTGCCAGCAGTGACCTAGGAAGCAGAAAAAACATTCAGTACTTC

V: TRBV2
J: TRBJ1-5
D: -
size: few
CDR3: CASSDTEEQLNQPQHF
DNA: TGTGCCAGCAGTGATACAGAGGAACAGCTAAATCAGCCCCAGCATTTT

V: TRBV3-1
J: TRBJ2-7
D: -
size: many
CDR3: CASSQGGGYEQYF
DNA: TGTGCCAGCAGCCAAGGTGGGGGCTACGAGCAGTACTTC

V: TRBV5-1
J: TRBJ2-5
D: -
size: many
CDR3: CASSRDTGVTQYF
DNA: TGCGCCAGCAGTCGGGACACTGGGGTGACCCAGTACTTC

V: TRBV29-1
J: TRBJ2-3
D: -
size: few
CDR3: CSVVGRGDSTDTQYF
DNA: TGCAGCGTTGTGGGCAGGGGAGATAGCACAGATACGCAGTATTTT

V: TRBV15
J: TRBJ1-5
D: -
size: -
CDR3: CATSSVLGNQPQHF
DNA: TGTGCCACCAGCAGCGTCCTGGGTAATCAGCCCCAGCATTTT

V: TRBV27
J: TRBJ2-5
D: -
size: few
CDR3: CASSLSQAGETQYF
DNA: TGTGCCAGCAGTTTATCCCAGGCGGGAGAGACCCAGTACTTC

V: TRBV12-3/TRBV12-4
J: TRBJ2-3
D: TRBD1
size: few
CDR3: CASTQGQGGGDTQYF
DNA: TGTGCCAGCACTCAGGGACAGGGTGGCGGGGATACGCAGTATTTT

V: TRBV6-2/TRBV6-3
J: TRBJ1-6
D: TRBD1
size: few
CDR3: CASSRGQPNSPLHF
DNA: TGTGCCAGCAGCCGGGGACAGCCTAATTCACCCCTCCACTTT

V: TRBV29-1
J: TRBJ2-2
D: TRBD1
size: -
CDR3: CSVERGWGQGNTGELFF
DNA: TGCAGCGTTGAACGTGGGTGGGGACAGGGGAACACCGGGGAGCTGTTTTTT

V: TRBV12-3/TRBV12-4
J: TRBJ1-2
D: -
size: few
CDR3: CASRGRTENYGYTF
DNA: TGTGCCAGCAGGGGTAGGACTGAGAACTATGGCTACACCTTC

V: TRBV7-2
J: TRBJ1-3
D: -
size: -
CDR3: CASSLSGGATGNTIYF
DNA: TGTGCCAGCAGCTTAAGTGGGGGTGCCACTGGAAACACCATATATTTT

V: TRBV24-1
J: TRBJ1-2
D: -
size: -
CDR3: CATSDPRGSGYTF
DNA: TGTGCCACCAGTGACCCGCGGGGGTCTGGCTACACCTTC

V: TRBV29-1
J: TRBJ1-1
D: -
size: many
CDR3: CSVAPGGEAFF
DNA: TGCAGCGTTGCGCCAGGAGGGGAAGCTTTCTTT

V: TRBV4-3
J: TRBJ1-5
D: -
size: -
CDR3: CASSQYWDYSNQPQHF
DNA: TGCGCCAGCAGCCAATATTGGGATTATAGCAATCAGCCCCAGCATTTT

V: TRBV4-1
J: TRBJ2-1
D: -
size: -
CDR3: CASSQAPPGVSGDEQFF
DNA: TGCGCCAGCAGCCAAGCCCCACCCGGGGTATCAGGGGATGAGCAGTTCTTC

V: TRBV6-2/TRBV6-3
J: TRBJ1-5
D: TRBD1
size: few
CDR3: CASSYQDREGQPQHF
DNA: TGTGCCAGCAGTTACCAGGACAGGGAGGGTCAGCCCCAGCATTTT

V: TRBV18
J: TRBJ2-1
D: -
size: few
CDR3: CASSVNSFNEQFF
DNA: TGTGCCAGCTCAGTGAACAGCTTCAATGAGCAGTTCTTC

V: TRBV20-1
J: TRBJ1-1
D: TRBD1
size: few
CDR3: CSATLTRGKAEAFF
DNA: TGCAGTGCTACCCTCACCAGGGGGAAAGCTGAAGCTTTCTTT

V: TRBV5-1
J: TRBJ1-6
D: TRBD1
size: few
CDR3: CASSQGGHNSPLHF
DNA: TGCGCCAGCAGTCAGGGGGGTCATAATTCACCCCTCCACTTT

V: TRBV5-1
J: TRBJ2-5
D: -
size: -
CDR3: CSSSLAGLLETQYF
DNA: TGCTCCAGCAGCTTGGCGGGACTTCTAGAGACCCAGTACTTC

V: TRBV7-2
J: TRBJ2-2
D: -
size: few
CDR3: CASSLARYTGELFF
DNA: TGTGCCAGCAGTCTAGCCCGATACACCGGGGAGCTGTTTTTT

V: TRBV12-3/TRBV12-4
J: TRBJ1-2
D: TRBD1
size: -
CDR3: CASSPDGQGAFYGYTF
DNA: TGTGCCAGCAGCCCCGATGGGCAGGGGGCGTTCTATGGCTACACCTTC

V: TRBV6-5
J: TRBJ2-5
D: -
size: few
CDR3: CASRFPGRQETQYF
DNA: TGTGCCAGCAGATTCCCGGGTCGCCAAGAGACCCAGTACTTC

V: TRBV7-2
J: TRBJ2-3
D: -
size: few
CDR3: CASSHRATDTQYF
DNA: TGTGCCAGCAGTCACAGGGCAACAGATACGCAGTATTTT

V: TRBV25-1
J: TRBJ2-5
D: -
size: few
CDR3: CASNWRAETQYF
DNA: TGTGCCAGCAATTGGAGGGCGGAGACCCAGTACTTC

V: TRBV3-1
J: TRBJ2-3
D: -
size: -
CDR3: CASSQDWGSTDTQYF
DNA: TGTGCCAGCAGCCAAGATTGGGGAAGCACAGATACGCAGTATTTT

V: TRBV7-2
J: TRBJ2-5
D: TRBD2
size: many
CDR3: CASSLREQETQYF
DNA: TGTGCCAGCAGCCTGCGGGAGCAAGAGACCCAGTACTTC

V: TRBV5-6
J: TRBJ2-5
D: -
size: -
CDR3: CASSRNSGTERTQYF
DNA: TGTGCCAGCAGCCGCAACTCCGGGACGGAAAGGACCCAGTACTTC

V: TRBV9
J: TRBJ2-7
D: TRBD1
size: few
CDR3: CASSGDRGSYEQYF
DNA: TGTGCCAGCAGCGGGGACAGGGGTTCCTACGAGCAGTACTTC

V: TRBV6-2/TRBV6-3
J: TRBJ2-7
D: TRBD1
size: few
CDR3: CASTNVPGTGTYEQYF
DNA: TGTGCCAGCACCAATGTTCCCGGGACAGGGACCTACGAGCAGTACTTC

V: TRBV30
J: TRBJ1-2
D: -
size: -
CDR3: CAWQENYGYTF
DNA: TGTGCCTGGCAGGAGAACTATGGCTACACCTTC

V: TRBV20-1
J: TRBJ2-5
D: TRBD2
size: -
CDR3: CSARDLLTSGAKETQYF
DNA: TGCAGTGCTAGGGACCTTCTAACTAGCGGGGCGAAAGAGACCCAGTACTTC

V: TRBV4-1
J: TRBJ1-6
D: -
size: -
CDR3: CASSMGGGNSPLHF
DNA: TGCGCCAGCAGCATGGGAGGGGGTAATTCACCCCTCCACTTT

V: TRBV7-9
J: TRBJ1-2
D: -
size: -
CDR3: CASSLDLSAGGYTF
DNA: TGTGCCAGCAGCTTAGATCTGAGTGCGGGTGGCTACACCTTC

V: TRBV7-6
J: TRBJ2-2
D: -
size: -
CDR3: CASSWTQYGGFTGELFF
DNA: TGTGCCAGCAGCTGGACACAGTATGGGGGTTTCACCGGGGAGCTGTTTTTT

V: TRBV6-1
J: TRBJ2-5
D: TRBD2
size: few
CDR3: CASSEGSGVGETQYF
DNA: TGTGCCAGCAGTGAAGGTAGCGGGGTAGGGGAGACCCAGTACTTC

V: TRBV7-9
J: TRBJ2-3
D: -
size: -
CDR3: CASSLTQLTQYF
DNA: TGTGCCAGCAGCTTAACACAGCTTACGCAGTATTTT